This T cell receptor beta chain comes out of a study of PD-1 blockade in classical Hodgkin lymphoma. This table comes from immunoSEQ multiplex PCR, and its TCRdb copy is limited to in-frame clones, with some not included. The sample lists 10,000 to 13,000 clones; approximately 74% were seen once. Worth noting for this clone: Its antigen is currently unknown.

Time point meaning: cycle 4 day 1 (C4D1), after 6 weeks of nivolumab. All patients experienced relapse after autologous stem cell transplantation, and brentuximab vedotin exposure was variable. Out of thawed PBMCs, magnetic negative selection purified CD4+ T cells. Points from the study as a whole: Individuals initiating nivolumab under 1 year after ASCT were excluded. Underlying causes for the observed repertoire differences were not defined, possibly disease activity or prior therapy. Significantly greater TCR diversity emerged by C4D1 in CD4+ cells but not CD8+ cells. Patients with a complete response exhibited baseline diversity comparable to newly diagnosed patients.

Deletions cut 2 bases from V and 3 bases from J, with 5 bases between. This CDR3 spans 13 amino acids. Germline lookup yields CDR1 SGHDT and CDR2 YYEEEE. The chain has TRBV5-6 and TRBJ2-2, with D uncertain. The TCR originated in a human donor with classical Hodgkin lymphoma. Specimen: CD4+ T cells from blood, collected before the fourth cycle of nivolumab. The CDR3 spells CASSFPHTGELFF. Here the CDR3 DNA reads TGTGCCAGCAGCTTCCCCCACACCGGGGAGCTGTTTTTT.